The 31 T cell receptor beta chains in this list originate from one sample, sequenced in a study of siplizumab effects on memory and regulatory T cells. Repertoires were generated with immunoSEQ multiplex PCR, while TCRdb's copy carries only in-frame clones and drops some. The sample shows roughly 97,000 clones, approximately 93% of them seen only once. Sequences were obtained from Tregs sorted from blood. Receptors were obtained from a human donor in good health.

The chain recombines TRBV4-2 with TRBJ2-2, with no clear D. Deletions cut 1 base from V and 6 bases from J, with 9 bases between. Germline lookup yields CDR1 LGHNA and CDR2 YNFKEQ. This CDR3 comprises 14 residues. This CDR3 is CASSQGYGPGELFF. CDR3 in DNA: TGTGCCAGCAGCCAAGGGTATGGCCCCGGGGAGCTGTTTTTT.

The genes are TRBV19 and TRBJ2-7; 10 bases line up with TRBD2. V shed 3 bases and J 2 bases; nucleotides not matched to a gene: 1. The CDR3 totals 14 residues. Germline V gene data show CDR1 as LNHDA and CDR2 as SQIVND (reference sequence). CDR3: CASSILAGAYEQYF. The CDR3 nucleotides read TGTGCCAGTAGTATTCTAGCGGGAGCCTACGAGCAGTACTTC.

This rearrangement joins TRBV5-1 to TRBJ1-5; D remains unclear. CDR1 SGHRS and CDR2 YFSETQ come from the germline V gene. The CDR3 contains 15 residues. The V gene lost 0 bases and the J gene lost 0 bases, with 7 bases spanning the gap. The CDR3 protein is CASSLDGDSNQPQHF. For the CDR3, the DNA is TGCGCCAGCAGCTTGGACGGGGATAGCAATCAGCCCCAGCATTTT.

The chain employs TRBV7-9 and TRBJ2-1, with D possibly TRBD2 on 5 matching bases. Germline V gene sequence: CDR1 SEHNR, CDR2 FQNEAQ (reference sequence). V was shortened by 0 bases and J by 9 bases, with 9 bases between the two germline ends. The CDR3 sequence is 13 residues long. In nucleotides, the CDR3 is TGTGCCAGCAGCTTAGCACACCGGGGTGAGCAGTTCTTC. Protein sequence: CASSLAHRGEQFF.

A single count supports this clone. This chain links TRBV11-2 with TRBJ2-7; TRBD2 aligns across 14 bases. Germline V lookup: CDR1 SGHAT, CDR2 FQNNGV. The junction had 7 bases not matched to a gene; V was cut back by 5 bases and J by 1 base. The CDR3 sequence is 17 residues long. CDR3 in DNA: TGTGCCAGCAGCCCAGGACTAGCGGGGGGTTCATCCTACGAGCAGTACTTC. Protein product: CASSPGLAGGSSYEQYF.

This chain joins TRBV7-6 and TRBJ2-1, with 11 bases matching TRBD2. This CDR3 contains 15 residues. Germline CDR1 is SGHVS and CDR2 is FNYEAQ. V dropped 7 bases and J dropped 4; count of bases not matched to a gene: 6. CDR3 loop: CASTLTSGAYNEQFF. DNA of the CDR3: TGTGCCAGCACCTTGACTAGCGGGGCGTACAATGAGCAGTTCTTC.

The V call is TRBV19, the J call TRBJ1-2; D not certain. The CDR3 extends over 14 amino acids. CDR1 and CDR2 from the germline V gene are LNHDA and SQIVND (reference sequence). V gave up 3 bases and J gave up 4 bases, with 12 bases separating them. The CDR3 spells CASSITGLGYGYTF. In nucleotides, the CDR3 is TGTGCCAGTAGTATTACTGGGCTTGGCTATGGCTACACCTTC. Using reference TRBV19 and TRBJ1-2 for the parts outside the CDR3, the full variable domain is DGGITQSPKYLFRKEGQNVTLSCEQNLNHDAMYWYRQDPGQGLRLIYYSQIVNDFQKGDIAEGYSVSREKKESFPLTVTSAQKNPTAFYLCASSITGLGYGYTFGSGTRLTVV.

The chain employs TRBV5-1 and TRBJ2-1, with unresolved D. Trimming stripped 0 bases from V and 2 bases from J, with 12 bases between. Looked up from germline, CDR1 is SGHRS and CDR2 is YFSETQ. The CDR3 is 16 residues long. CDR3 sequence (DNA): TGCGCCAGCAGCTTGGATGCGGCGGCCACCTACAATGAGCAGTTCTTC. Translating gives CASSLDAAATYNEQFF.

The CDR3 region has the DNA TGTGCCAGCAGAATGGACGCGATCTCCTACGAGCAGTACTTC. Its protein is CASRMDAISYEQYF. The chain recombines TRBV2 with TRBJ2-7, with D unclear. Trimming removed 6 bases from V and 0 bases from J, with 12 bases in between. Germline CDR1 reads SNHLY; CDR2 reads FYNNEI. This CDR3 spans 14 amino acids.

The chain couples TRBV11-3 to TRBJ1-1, with D possibly matching TRBD1 (6 bases). Germline V gene sequence: CDR1 SGHNT, CDR2 YENEEA. V shed 5 bases and J shed 1 base, with 17 bases lying between them. The CDR3 runs 16 residues. CDR3: CASSEEGVVGNTEAFF. The CDR3 DNA follows: TGTGCCAGCAGCGAAGAGGGGGTGGTGGGGAACACTGAAGCTTTCTTT.

This chain connects TRBV7-9 to TRBJ2-5; a possible D gene is TRBD2 (6 bases). This CDR3 has 14 amino acids. Trimming removed 3 bases at V and 1 base at J, with 9 bases between. CDR1 and CDR2 (germline): SEHNR, FQNEAQ (reference sequence). The CDR3 protein is CASSLGLLQETQYF. Here the CDR3 DNA reads TGTGCCAGCAGCTTGGGACTCCTCCAAGAGACCCAGTACTTC.

This clone was detected only once. This chain links TRBV10-3 with TRBJ1-4; D possibly corresponds to TRBD1 (6 bases). The CDR3 is 14 residues long. Germline lookup yields CDR1 ENHRY and CDR2 SYGVKD. Between the trimmed V and J ends, which lost 4 bases and 5 bases, there was a span of 11 bases. The CDR3 loop reads CAISVGGQNEKLFF. CDR3 nucleotides: TGTGCCATCAGTGTAGGGGGGCAGAATGAAAAACTGTTTTTT.

This clone was detected a few times. The genes are TRBV5-1 and TRBJ2-7, with 8 bases identical to TRBD1. The V segment lost 4 bases and the J segment 7 bases; nucleotides outside the gene matches: 4. The CDR3 has 12 amino acids. From germline, CDR1 is SGHRS and CDR2 YFSETQ. The CDR3 region has the DNA TGCGCCAGCAGCCCGACAGGGGTGGAGCAGTACTTC. Translated: CASSPTGVEQYF.

The chain links TRBV21-1 to TRBJ2-3; TRBD2, the table's D call, lacks a check against the DNA. TRBV21-1 represents a pseudogene. The CDR3 extends over 16 amino acids. The DNA for the CDR3 is TGTGCCAGCATCTCTCTTGGACGGGAAAGCACAGATACGCAGTATTTT. Residues: CASISLGRESTDTQYF.

The chain combines TRBV19 with TRBJ2-3; 8 positions match TRBD2. V was pared by 6 bases and J by 3 bases, with 5 bases of the junction left unmatched. Per germline, CDR1 LNHDA and CDR2 SQIVND (reference sequence). The CDR3 contains 14 residues. The CDR3 loop is CASRTSVQTDTQYF. The CDR3 DNA follows: TGTGCCAGTAGGACTAGCGTTCAGACAGATACGCAGTATTTT. Looking up the rest from reference TRBV19 and TRBJ2-3 gives the full variable domain: DGGITQSPKYLFRKEGQNVTLSCEQNLNHDAMYWYRQDPGQGLRLIYYSQIVNDFQKGDIAEGYSVSREKKESFPLTVTSAQKNPTAFYLCASRTSVQTDTQYFGPGTRLTVL.

This clone was observed once. The chain combines TRBV19 with TRBJ1-4; 9 bases fit TRBD1. Looked up from germline, CDR1 is LNHDA and CDR2 is SQIVND (reference sequence). There are 15 residues in the CDR3. J lost 8 bases, V lost 1 base, and 5 bases had no gene match. CDR3 sequence: CASSIVDRGEEKLFF. In DNA form, the CDR3 reads TGTGCCAGTAGTATAGTTGACAGGGGGGAAGAAAAACTGTTTTTT.

The rearrangement joins TRBV5-1 to TRBJ2-1; 16 bases agree with TRBD2. The CDR3 spans 15 residues. Germline loops: CDR1 SGHRS, CDR2 YFSETQ. J was trimmed by 12 bases and V by 4 bases; bases with no gene match: 7. CDR3 amino acids: CASSLTGTSGRVQFF. The CDR3 DNA follows: TGCGCCAGCAGCCTAACCGGGACTAGCGGGAGGGTGCAGTTCTTC.

The chain combines TRBV6-6 with TRBJ2-1; 9 bases are shared with TRBD2. The junction had 5 bases not matched to a gene; V was cut back by 0 bases and J by 5 bases. The CDR3 has 16 amino acids. CDR1 and CDR2 from the germline V gene are MNHNY and SVGAGI (reference sequence). CDR3 in amino acids: CASSYSAGGYHNEQFF. DNA for the CDR3: TGTGCCAGCAGTTACTCCGCGGGAGGGTACCACAATGAGCAGTTCTTC.

The chain couples TRBV9 to TRBJ2-3; possibly TRBD2 for D (5 bases). The CDR3 covers 12 residues. Germline loops: CDR1 SGDLS, CDR2 YYNGEE. V was cut by 7 bases and J by 2 bases, with 8 bases left in between. CDR3 sequence (DNA): TGTGCCAGCGGACTGCTCACAGATACGCAGTATTTT. Translated, it gives CASGLLTDTQYF.

This clone appeared once. Its ends do not fully match the called genes, so a read error is possible. This rearrangement joins TRBV6-5 to TRBJ2-7; no clear D. CDR1 is MNHEY, CDR2 SVGAGI, per germline. The CDR3 is made up of 14 amino acids. The CDR3 sequence is CVSSYGWGDYEQYF. The CDR3, as DNA: TGTGTCAGCAGTTACGGGTGGGGTGACTACGAGCAGTACTTC.

This chain joins TRBV6-5 and TRBJ2-7; 8 nucleotides align to TRBD1. The CDR3 contains 12 residues. The V gene's germline CDR1 is MNHEY and CDR2 SVGAGI. J lost 6 bases, V lost 6 bases, and 4 bases had no gene match. The CDR3 is CASRTTGAEQYF. For the CDR3, the DNA is TGTGCCAGCAGAACGACAGGGGCCGAGCAGTACTTC.

The chain employs TRBV5-1 and TRBJ2-7, with D possibly being TRBD2 (6 bases). Trimming removed 6 bases at V and 6 bases at J, with 25 bases between. CDR1 and CDR2 from the germline V gene are SGHRS and YFSETQ. CDR3 length: 16 residues. As DNA, the CDR3 is TGCGCCAGCAAACCCGGACTAATGGCCGGGGCCGCCGAGCAGTACTTC. Encoded protein: CASKPGLMAGAAEQYF.

This chain links TRBV5-1 with TRBJ2-3; TRBD2 agrees at 12 bases. V was clipped by 0 bases and J by 15 bases; unmatched bases: 5. Germline V gene lookup returns CDR1 SGHRS and CDR2 YFSETQ. This CDR3 contains 13 residues. CDR3 protein: CASSLASGGAYYF. DNA of the CDR3: TGCGCCAGCAGCTTGGCTAGCGGGGGGGCCTATTATTTT.

This sequence joins TRBV9 and TRBJ1-3, with D uncertain. Trimming left V 4 bases short and J 4 bases short, with 9 bases between. The germline V gene encodes CDR1 SGDLS and CDR2 YYNGEE. CDR3 size: 13 residues. The CDR3 sequence is CASSSRGGNTIYF. CDR3 coding DNA: TGTGCCAGCAGCTCCCGAGGGGGAAACACCATATATTTT.

The chain recombines TRBV5-1 with TRBJ2-1; tentatively, D is TRBD1 or TRBD2 (5 bases each). The CDR3 loop spans 17 amino acids. The V gene's germline CDR1 is SGHRS and CDR2 YFSETQ. Trimming left V 2 bases short and J 4 bases short, with 19 bases between. The CDR3 region is CASSFGTPLISYNEQFF. The CDR3 bases are TGCGCCAGCAGCTTCGGGACCCCGCTAATAAGTTACAATGAGCAGTTCTTC.

A single count supports this clone. The CDR3 spells CASSPGESSRNEQYF. CDR3 bases: TGTGCCAGCTCACCTGGGGAATCCAGTAGAAACGAGCAGTACTTC. The rearrangement links TRBV18 to TRBJ2-5, with D unclear. The end of the DNA is better explained by TRBJ2-7, so the J call may be wrong. This CDR3 is 15 amino acids long. Germline V lookup: CDR1 KGHSH, CDR2 LQKENI.

The V gene is TRBV7-6, the J gene TRBJ1-1, with D perhaps TRBD1 (5 bases). Germline loops: CDR1 SGHVS, CDR2 FNYEAQ. Trimming took off 1 base at V and 0 bases at J, with 12 bases between the two ends. There are 16 residues in the CDR3. CDR3 nucleotide sequence: TGTGCCAGCAGCTTAGGTGCAGGGACCATGAACACTGAAGCTTTCTTT. It is translated as CASSLGAGTMNTEAFF. Drawing the rest from reference TRBV7-6 and TRBJ1-1, the complete variable domain is GAGVSQSPRYKVTKRGQDVALRCDPISGHVSLYWYRQALGQGPEFLTYFNYEAQQDKSGLPNDRFSAERPEGSISTLTIQRTEQRDSAMYRCASSLGAGTMNTEAFFGQGTRLTVV.

The V and J genes are TRBV5-1 and TRBJ2-3, with a tentative D call TRBD2 (5 bases). The CDR3 extends over 16 amino acids. Trimming removed 0 bases from V and 0 bases from J, with 11 bases in between. The germline V gene encodes CDR1 SGHRS and CDR2 YFSETQ. The CDR3 coding sequence is TGCGCCAGCAGCTTGGCCGGGGTAACCAGCACAGATACGCAGTATTTT. The encoded protein is CASSLAGVTSTDTQYF.

The V call is TRBV5-1, the J call TRBJ2-6; 9 positions agree with TRBD1. CDR3 length equals 16 residues. The junction had 6 bases not matched to a gene; V was cut back by 4 bases and J by 4 bases. Germline V gives CDR1 SGHRS, CDR2 YFSETQ. In DNA, the CDR3 is TGCGCCAGCAGCAGGGGACAGGGATCCGGGGCCAACGTCCTGACTTTC. Protein: CASSRGQGSGANVLTF. The variable domain in full, completed from reference TRBV5-1 and TRBJ2-6, reads KAGVTQTPRYLIKTRGQQVTLSCSPISGHRSVSWYQQTPGQGLQFLFEYFSETQRNKGNFPGRFSGRQFSNSRSEMNVSTLELGDSALYLCASSRGQGSGANVLTFGAGSRLTVL.

The chain combines TRBV5-1 with TRBJ1-2; 7 bases align to TRBD1. Unmatched junction bases numbered 3, after V lost 4 bases and J lost 0 bases. The CDR3 consists of 14 residues. CDR1 is SGHRS, CDR2 YFSETQ, per germline. The CDR3 spells CASSVDRANYGYTF. In DNA, the CDR3 is TGCGCCAGCAGCGTCGACAGGGCTAACTATGGCTACACCTTC.

This clone was found once. This chain links TRBV19 with TRBJ2-6; 8 bases map to TRBD1. CDR1 is LNHDA, CDR2 SQIVND, per germline (reference sequence). The CDR3 has 17 residues. V shed 7 bases and J 0 bases; nucleotides not matched to a gene: 8. The CDR3 DNA reads as TGTGCCAGTACCATGGCAGGGGGCGGCTCTGGGGCCAACGTCCTGACTTTC. This codes for CASTMAGGGSGANVLTF.